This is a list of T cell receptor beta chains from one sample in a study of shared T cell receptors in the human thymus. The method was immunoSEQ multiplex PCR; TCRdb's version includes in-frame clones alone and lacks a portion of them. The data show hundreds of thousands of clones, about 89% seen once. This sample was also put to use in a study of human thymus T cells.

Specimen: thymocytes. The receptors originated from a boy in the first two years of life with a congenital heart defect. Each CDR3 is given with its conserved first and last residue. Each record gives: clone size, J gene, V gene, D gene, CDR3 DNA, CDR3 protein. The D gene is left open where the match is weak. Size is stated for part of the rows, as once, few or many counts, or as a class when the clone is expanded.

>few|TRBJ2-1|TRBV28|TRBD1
TGTGCCAGCAGAACCGGACAGGGGAATGAGCAGTTCTTC
CASRTGQGNEQFF
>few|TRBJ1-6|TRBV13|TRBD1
TGTGCCAGCAGCTTAGGCTCCGGGACAGGGGGTTCCTATAATTCACCCCTCCACTTT
CASSLGSGTGGSYNSPLHF
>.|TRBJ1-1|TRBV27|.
TGTGCCAGCAGTTTAAGGCACAGTACCGAAGCTTTCTTT
CASSLRHSTEAFF
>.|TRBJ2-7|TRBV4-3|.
TGCGCCAGCAGCCAACAGCGGGCGGAGGGCCGGTCCTACGAGCAGTACTTC
CASSQQRAEGRSYEQYF
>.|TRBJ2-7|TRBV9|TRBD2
TGTGCCAGCAGCGTAGCGGGGAGGGACTACGAGCAGTACTTC
CASSVAGRDYEQYF
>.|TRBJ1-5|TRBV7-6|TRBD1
TGTGCCAGCAGCTTAGCGCTGGCCCCTGGACAGGGGTGGCAGCCCCAGCATTTT
CASSLALAPGQGWQPQHF
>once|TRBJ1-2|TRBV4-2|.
TGTGCCAGCAGCCAAGATAAGGCAGGGAATAACTATGGCCACACCTTC
CASSQDKAGNNYGHTF
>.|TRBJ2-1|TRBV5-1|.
TGCGCCAGCAGCTTGGGCCGGGAGCAGTTCTTC
CASSLGREQFF
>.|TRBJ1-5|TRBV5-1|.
TGCGCCAGCAGCTTGGGTACAGGTTCAGGGCCCCAGCATTTT
CASSLGTGSGPQHF
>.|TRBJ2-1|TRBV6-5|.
TGTGCCAGCAGTTTAGCCCCAGTAGCGGCCTACAATGAGCAGTTCTTC
CASSLAPVAAYNEQFF
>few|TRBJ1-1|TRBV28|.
TGTGCCAGCAGTTCAGGGCTGATGAACACTGAAGCTTTCTTT
CASSSGLMNTEAFF
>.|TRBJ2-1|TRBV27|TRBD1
TGTGCCAGCAGTTTATTTAGGGGGCAAGGGTACAATGAGCAGTTCTTC
CASSLFRGQGYNEQFF
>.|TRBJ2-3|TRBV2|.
TGTGCCAGCAGTGACTCAGGGGCGAGCACAGATACGCAGTATTTT
CASSDSGASTDTQYF
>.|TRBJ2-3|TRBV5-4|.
TGTGCCAGCAGCCTCGCCGGGGGAGATACGCAGTATTTT
CASSLAGGDTQYF
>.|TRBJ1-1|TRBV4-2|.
TGTGCCAGCAGCCAAGTTGTTCTGGCTGGGGCAGGTGAAGCTTTCTTT
CASSQVVLAGAGEAFF
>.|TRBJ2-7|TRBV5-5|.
TGTGCCAGCAGCTTGGGGCCGGGTACGCCCATTATCTCCTACGAGCAGTACTTC
CASSLGPGTPIISYEQYF
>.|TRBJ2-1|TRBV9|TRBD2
TGTGCCAGCAGCGAAACTAGCGCCGACAATGAGCAGTTCTTC
CASSETSADNEQFF